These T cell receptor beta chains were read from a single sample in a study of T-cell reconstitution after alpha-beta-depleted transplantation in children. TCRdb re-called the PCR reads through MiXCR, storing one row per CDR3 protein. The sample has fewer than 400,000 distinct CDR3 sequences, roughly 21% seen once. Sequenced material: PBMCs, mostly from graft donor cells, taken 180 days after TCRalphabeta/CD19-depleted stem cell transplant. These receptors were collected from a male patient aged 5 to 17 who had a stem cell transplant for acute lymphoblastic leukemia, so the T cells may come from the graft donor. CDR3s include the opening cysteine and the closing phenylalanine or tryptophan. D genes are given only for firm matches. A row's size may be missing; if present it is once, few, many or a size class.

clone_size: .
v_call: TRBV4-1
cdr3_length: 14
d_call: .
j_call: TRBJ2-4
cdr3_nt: TGCGCCAGCAGCCAAAGGGTTGGCAAAAACATTCAGTACTTC
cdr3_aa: CASSQRVGKNIQYF

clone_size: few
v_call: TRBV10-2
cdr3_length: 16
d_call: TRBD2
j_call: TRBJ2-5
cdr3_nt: TGCGCCAGCAGTGATTCTAGCGGGGCACTCCAAGAGACCCAGTACTTC
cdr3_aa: CASSDSSGALQETQYF

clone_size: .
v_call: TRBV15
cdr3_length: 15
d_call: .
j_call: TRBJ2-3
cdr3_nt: TGTGCCACCAGCAGAGATTTGTGGCGCACAGATACGCAGTATTTT
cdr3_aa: CATSRDLWRTDTQYF

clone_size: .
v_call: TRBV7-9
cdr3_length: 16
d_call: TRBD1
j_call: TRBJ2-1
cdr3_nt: TGTGCCAGCAGCCCCCTGACAGGGACAGTCTACAATGAGCAGTTCTTC
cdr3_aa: CASSPLTGTVYNEQFF

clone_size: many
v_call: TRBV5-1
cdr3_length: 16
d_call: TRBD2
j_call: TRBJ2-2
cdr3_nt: TGCGCCAGCAGCCCCCCTAATAGCGGGGCCACCGGGGAGCTGTTTTTT
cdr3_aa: CASSPPNSGATGELFF

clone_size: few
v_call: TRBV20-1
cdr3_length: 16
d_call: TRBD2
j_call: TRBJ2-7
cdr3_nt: TGCAGTGCTAGGGCTAGCGGGGGGTTCAGCTCCTACGAGCAGTACTTC
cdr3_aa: CSARASGGFSSYEQYF

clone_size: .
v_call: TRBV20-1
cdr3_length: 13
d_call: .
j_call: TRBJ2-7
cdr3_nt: TGCAGTGCTAGACAGCCAGGGACCTACGAGCAGTACTTC
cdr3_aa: CSARQPGTYEQYF

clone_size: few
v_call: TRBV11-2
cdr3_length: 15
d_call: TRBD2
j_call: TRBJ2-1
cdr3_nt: TGTGCCAGCAGCTTAGGTCCGGGACTACAGAATGAGCAGTTCTTC
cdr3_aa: CASSLGPGLQNEQFF

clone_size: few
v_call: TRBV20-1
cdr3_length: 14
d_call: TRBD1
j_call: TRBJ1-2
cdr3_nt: TGCAGTGCTAGTTTAACAGGGGTCGGGTATGGCTACACCTTC
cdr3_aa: CSASLTGVGYGYTF

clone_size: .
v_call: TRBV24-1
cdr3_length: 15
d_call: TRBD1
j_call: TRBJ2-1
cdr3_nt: TGTGCCACCAGTGTCGGGACAGGGGCCTACAATGAGCAGTTCTTC
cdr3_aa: CATSVGTGAYNEQFF

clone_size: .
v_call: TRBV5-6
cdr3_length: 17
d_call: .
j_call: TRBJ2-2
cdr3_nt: TGTGCCAGCAGCTTGGCACTAGTGCGGTCGGTACCCGGGGAGCTGTTTTTT
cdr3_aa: CASSLALVRSVPGELFF

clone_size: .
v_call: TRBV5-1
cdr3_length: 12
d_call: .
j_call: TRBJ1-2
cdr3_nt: TGCGCCAGCAGCGTGGGCGAATATGGCTACACCTTC
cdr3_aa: CASSVGEYGYTF

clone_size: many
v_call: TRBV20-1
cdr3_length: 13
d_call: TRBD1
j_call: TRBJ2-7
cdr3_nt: TGCAGTGCCGGGAACAGGGGGAAGAACGAGCAGTACTTC
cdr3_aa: CSAGNRGKNEQYF

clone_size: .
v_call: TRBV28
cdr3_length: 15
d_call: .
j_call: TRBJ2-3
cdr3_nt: TGTGCCAGCAGTCGACAGTTTTCTAGCACAGATACGCAGTATTTT
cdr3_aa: CASSRQFSSTDTQYF

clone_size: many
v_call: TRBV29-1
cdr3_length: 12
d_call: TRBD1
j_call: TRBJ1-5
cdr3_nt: TGCAGCGCCGGGACAGGGAATCAGCCCCAGCATTTT
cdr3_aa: CSAGTGNQPQHF

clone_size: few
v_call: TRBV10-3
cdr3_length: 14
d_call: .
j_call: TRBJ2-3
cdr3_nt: TGTGCCATCAGTTGGGGGGCTAGCACAGATACGCAGTATTTT
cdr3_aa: CAISWGASTDTQYF

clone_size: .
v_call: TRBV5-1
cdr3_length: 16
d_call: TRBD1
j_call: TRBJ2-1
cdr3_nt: TGCGCCAGCAGCCCCTGGGGGACAGGGTCCTACAATGAGCAGTTCTTC
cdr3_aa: CASSPWGTGSYNEQFF

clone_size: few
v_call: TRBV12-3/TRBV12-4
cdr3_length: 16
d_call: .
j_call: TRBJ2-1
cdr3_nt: TGTGCCAGCAGGGCCATGCCAGGGACAACCTACAATGAGCAGTTCTTC
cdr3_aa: CASRAMPGTTYNEQFF

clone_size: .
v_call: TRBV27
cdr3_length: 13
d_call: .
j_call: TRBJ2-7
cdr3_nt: TGTGCCAGCATGAGGGGGAGCTCCTACGAGCAGTACTTC
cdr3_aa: CASMRGSSYEQYF

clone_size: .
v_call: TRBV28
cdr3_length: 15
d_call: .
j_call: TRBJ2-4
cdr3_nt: TGTGCCAGCACCAAACAGGGCGGCGTAGGCAACATTCAGTACTTC
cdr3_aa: CASTKQGGVGNIQYF

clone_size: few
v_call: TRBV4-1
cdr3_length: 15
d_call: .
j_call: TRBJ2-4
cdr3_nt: TGCGCCAGCAGCCAAGAAACGGGGGTGAGGAACATTCAGTACTTC
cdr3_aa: CASSQETGVRNIQYF

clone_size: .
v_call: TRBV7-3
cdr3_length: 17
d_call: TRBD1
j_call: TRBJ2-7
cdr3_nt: TGTGCCAGCAGCTCCAAAGGTCGGACAGGCCTCAGGAACGAGCAGTACTTC
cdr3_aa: CASSSKGRTGLRNEQYF